The source of this TCR beta chain is a study of T-cell reconstitution after alpha-beta-depleted transplantation in children. The TCRbeta library incorporated unique molecular identifiers. TCRdb recomputed calls from the PCR reads with MiXCR, one row per CDR3 protein. The data show under 750,000 distinct CDR3 sequences, more than 20% seen once. V shed 4 bases and J 3 bases; nucleotides not matched to a gene: 3. Germline CDR1 reads ENHRY; CDR2 reads SYGVKD. This CDR3 is built from 14 residues. This clonotype was recorded a few times. This clonotype originated in a boy younger than two who had a stem cell transplant for acute myeloid leukemia, so the T cells may come from the graft donor. The V and J genes are TRBV10-3 and TRBJ2-7; 10 bases map to TRBD1. The source was PBMCs, mostly from graft donor cells, collected 360 days after TCRalphabeta/CD19-depleted stem cell transplant. CDR3: CAISGQGAGYEQYF. CDR3 coding DNA: TGTGCCATCAGTGGACAGGGGGCGGGCTACGAGCAGTACTTC.